These T cell receptor beta chains were read from a single sample in a study of T cell responses to AZD1222 COVID-19 vaccine. The assay was immunoSEQ multiplex PCR, and TCRdb's table has in-frame clones only and misses some. The table records about 150,000 clones, around 93% of them present only once. The specimen comprised peripheral blood, sampled on day 0 of AZD1222 vaccination. Receptors originate from an adult in good health. Both conserved end residues are part of each CDR3. The D gene is left open where the match is weak. Only part of the rows carry a size: once, few, many, or a class if the clone is expanded.

D gene: TRBD1; V gene: TRBV9; J gene: TRBJ1-4; clone size: .; CDR3 DNA: TGTGCCAGCAGCGTTAGACAGGGGTCTAATGAAAAACTGTTTTTT; CDR3 protein: CASSVRQGSNEKLFF
D gene: .; V gene: TRBV19; J gene: TRBJ1-2; clone size: .; CDR3 DNA: TGTGCCAGTAAAAGGGAGGCAGTTAGTCTTGACTATGGCTACACCTTC; CDR3 protein: CASKREAVSLDYGYTF
D gene: .; V gene: TRBV9; J gene: TRBJ1-1; clone size: .; CDR3 DNA: TGTGCCAGCAGCGTGACAGGACCGAACACTGAAGCTTTCTTT; CDR3 protein: CASSVTGPNTEAFF
D gene: TRBD2; V gene: TRBV9; J gene: TRBJ2-3; clone size: .; CDR3 DNA: TGTGCCAGCAGTCTACTAGCGGGTCTAGGGGATACGCAGTATTTT; CDR3 protein: CASSLLAGLGDTQYF
D gene: TRBD2; V gene: TRBV19; J gene: TRBJ2-3; clone size: .; CDR3 DNA: TGTGCCAGTAGTATACGAAGCGGGATAGGTGATACGCAGTATTTT; CDR3 protein: CASSIRSGIGDTQYF
D gene: TRBD2; V gene: TRBV25-1; J gene: TRBJ2-3; clone size: once; CDR3 DNA: TGTGCCAGCACCAGCGGGAGTGGGTCAGATACGCAGTATTTT; CDR3 protein: CASTSGSGSDTQYF
D gene: .; V gene: TRBV5-1; J gene: TRBJ2-7; clone size: .; CDR3 DNA: TGCGCCAGCAGCTTGTTGGGAGAGGGGTACTCCTACGAGCAGTACTTC; CDR3 protein: CASSLLGEGYSYEQYF
D gene: TRBD2; V gene: TRBV5-8; J gene: TRBJ2-2; clone size: .; CDR3 DNA: TGTGCCAGCAGTTCGTCTAGCGGGACTAACACCGGGGAGCTGTTTTTT; CDR3 protein: CASSSSSGTNTGELFF
D gene: .; V gene: TRBV7-2; J gene: TRBJ1-1; clone size: .; CDR3 DNA: TGTGCCAGCAGCCCTCTCTCCGACACAATTGGGACTGAAGCTTTCTTT; CDR3 protein: CASSPLSDTIGTEAFF
D gene: .; V gene: TRBV18; J gene: TRBJ1-5; clone size: .; CDR3 DNA: TGTGCCAGCTCACCCGTGGGGGGAGGGCCCAATCAGCCCCAGCATTTT; CDR3 protein: CASSPVGGGPNQPQHF
D gene: TRBD1; V gene: TRBV2; J gene: TRBJ2-5; clone size: .; CDR3 DNA: TGTGCCAGCCGGGACAGACAAGAGACCCAGTACTTC; CDR3 protein: CASRDRQETQYF
D gene: .; V gene: TRBV5-3; J gene: TRBJ1-5; clone size: once; CDR3 DNA: TGTGCCAGAAGCCCTCGGCGGGGGAATCAGCCCCAGCATTTT; CDR3 protein: CARSPRRGNQPQHF
D gene: TRBD1; V gene: TRBV18; J gene: TRBJ2-2; clone size: once; CDR3 DNA: TGTGCCAGCTCACACGGGACAGGGAACACCGGGGAGCTGTTTTTT; CDR3 protein: CASSHGTGNTGELFF
D gene: .; V gene: TRBV3-1/TRBV3-2; J gene: TRBJ1-2; clone size: .; CDR3 DNA: TGTGCCAGCAGCCACGGGGCCTATGGCTACACCTTC; CDR3 protein: CASSHGAYGYTF
D gene: TRBD1; V gene: TRBV9; J gene: TRBJ1-2; clone size: .; CDR3 DNA: TGTGCCAGCAGCTTTGGGACAGGCTGGGGCTACACCTTC; CDR3 protein: CASSFGTGWGYTF
D gene: .; V gene: TRBV11-2; J gene: TRBJ1-3; clone size: .; CDR3 DNA: TGTGCCAGCAGCCCCGGACAGAGCTCTGGAAACACCATATATTTT; CDR3 protein: CASSPGQSSGNTIYF
D gene: .; V gene: TRBV4-1; J gene: TRBJ1-2; clone size: .; CDR3 DNA: TGCGCCAGCAGCCAAATGGGGGGTGGCTACACCTTC; CDR3 protein: CASSQMGGGYTF
D gene: .; V gene: TRBV11-2; J gene: TRBJ2-5; clone size: .; CDR3 DNA: TGTGCCAGCAGCTTAGTTGGGGGAGAGACCCAGTACTTC; CDR3 protein: CASSLVGGETQYF
D gene: .; V gene: TRBV12-3/TRBV12-4; J gene: TRBJ1-6; clone size: .; CDR3 DNA: TGTGCCAGCAGAGGTATTCATAATTCACCCCTCCACTTT; CDR3 protein: CASRGIHNSPLHF
D gene: .; V gene: TRBV11-2; J gene: TRBJ1-4; clone size: .; CDR3 DNA: TGTGCCAGCAGCCTGGAGCTCCGGGGTGGCGAAAAACTGTTTTTT; CDR3 protein: CASSLELRGGEKLFF